This is a list of T cell receptor beta chains from one sample in a study of blood T cell repertoires in COVID-19. The data were produced by immunoSEQ multiplex PCR, yet TCRdb's version contains in-frame clones alone and is incomplete. The sample consists of 80,000 to 100,000 clones, approximately 87% of them appearing once. The sample taken for sequencing was peripheral blood. The source of these receptors is a human donor with active COVID-19. The donor label of this sample is uncertain. CDR3s include the opening cysteine and the closing phenylalanine or tryptophan. The D gene is left open where the match is weak. Not all rows give a size; the values are once, few, many and, for expanded clones, a class.

j_call clone_size v_call d_call cdr3_aa cdr3_nt
TRBJ2-2 medium-sized TRBV4-3 TRBD1 CASSRLTGGGTGELFF TGCGCCAGCAGTAGACTAACAGGGGGCGGGACCGGGGAGCTGTTTTTT
TRBJ2-2 NA TRBV2 NA CASSDPLHVELFF TGTGCCAGCAGTGATCCACTACACGTGGAGCTGTTTTTT
TRBJ2-7 NA TRBV4-3 TRBD2 CASSLRTGGEGNEQYF TGCGCCAGCAGCCTTCGAACGGGGGGGGAGGGCAACGAGCAGTACTTC
TRBJ2-1 NA TRBV15 NA CATSRVSSGYNEQFF TGTGCCACCAGCAGAGTTTCGTCGGGTTACAATGAGCAGTTCTTC
TRBJ1-2 NA TRBV4-2 TRBD1 CASSQGTGGDLSDGYTF TGTGCCAGCAGCCAGGGAACAGGGGGCGATCTTAGCGATGGCTACACCTTC
TRBJ2-5 NA TRBV6-5 NA CASSYGQFETQYF TGTGCCAGCAGTTACGGCCAGTTTGAGACCCAGTACTTC
TRBJ2-5 NA TRBV6-2/TRBV6-3 TRBD2 CASSPGLAGPETQYF TGTGCCAGCAGTCCAGGACTAGCGGGGCCTGAGACCCAGTACTTC
TRBJ2-7 NA TRBV4-1 TRBD2 CASSQVNGGAYEQYF TGCGCCAGCAGCCAAGTTAACGGGGGGGCCTACGAGCAGTACTTC
TRBJ2-3 NA TRBV5-8 TRBD2 CASSLATSGGTDTQYF TGTGCCAGCAGCTTGGCTACTAGCGGGGGCACAGATACGCAGTATTTT
TRBJ1-1 NA TRBV7-2 TRBD1 CASSRQGGSEAFF TGTGCCAGCAGCCGACAGGGGGGCTCTGAAGCTTTCTTT
TRBJ2-1 NA TRBV28 NA CASSLMRYNEQFF TGTGCCAGCAGTTTGATGAGATACAATGAGCAGTTCTTC
TRBJ1-5 NA TRBV7-8 NA CASSLAQNQPQHF TGTGCCAGCAGCTTAGCCCAAAATCAGCCCCAGCATTTT
TRBJ2-3 NA TRBV3-1/TRBV3-2 NA CASSQDLHRVSTDTQYF TGTGCCAGCAGCCAAGATCTCCACAGGGTCAGCACAGATACGCAGTATTTT
TRBJ2-3 NA TRBV4-3 NA CASSQDPRGSTDTQYF TGCGCCAGCAGCCAAGATCCTCGGGGGAGCACAGATACGCAGTATTTT
TRBJ1-6 NA TRBV5-5 NA CASTTDNFQFLSPLHF TGTGCCAGCACCACAGATAATTTCCAGTTTTTATCACCCCTCCACTTT
TRBJ2-1 NA TRBV2 TRBD1 CASSPRRTGGRQFF TGTGCCAGCAGTCCTCGACGGACAGGGGGGCGGCAGTTCTTC
TRBJ1-3 NA TRBV4-3 NA CASSQGAEGVNTIYF TGCGCCAGCAGCCAAGGGGCGGAGGGCGTAAACACCATATATTTT
TRBJ1-4 NA TRBV18 NA CASSRSGDEKLFF TGTGCCAGCTCTCGGTCAGGGGATGAAAAACTGTTTTTT
TRBJ2-2 NA TRBV19 TRBD2 CASSYSTSGGAGELFF TGTGCCAGTAGTTACTCCACTAGCGGGGGGGCCGGGGAGCTGTTTTTT
TRBJ1-5 NA TRBV21-1 NA CASSSRASGGGQPQHF TGTGCCAGCAGCAGTAGGGCCTCCGGGGGGGGTCAGCCCCAGCATTTT
TRBJ1-5 NA TRBV28 TRBD1 CASRLGGTGPNQPQHF TGTGCCAGCAGGTTAGGGGGGACAGGCCCTAATCAGCCCCAGCATTTT
TRBJ2-3 NA TRBV7-9 NA CASSPRAAGSTDTQYF TGTGCCAGCAGCCCCAGAGCCGCAGGCTCCACAGATACGCAGTATTTT
TRBJ2-5 NA TRBV4-2 TRBD2 CASSDQAGGTSGGRETQYF TGTGCCAGCAGCGATCAAGCGGGTGGGACTAGCGGGGGCCGGGAGACCCAGTACTTC
TRBJ2-1 NA TRBV7-2 TRBD1 CASSSPGQGIGNEQFF TGTGCCAGCAGCTCCCCGGGACAGGGTATCGGTAATGAGCAGTTCTTC
TRBJ1-2 NA TRBV18 NA CASSPTQGRDYGYTF TGTGCCAGCTCACCGACGCAGGGAAGGGACTATGGCTACACCTTC
TRBJ1-2 NA TRBV6-5 NA CASSFGTSDGYTF TGTGCCAGCAGTTTCGGGACATCCGATGGCTACACCTTC
TRBJ1-2 NA TRBV19 NA CASSIPGYGYTF TGTGCCAGTAGTATACCAGGGTATGGCTACACCTTC
TRBJ1-1 few TRBV19 NA CASSPGSGRASTEAFF TGTGCCAGTAGTCCTGGTTCGGGCAGGGCTAGCACTGAAGCTTTCTTT
TRBJ2-3 NA TRBV7-3 TRBD2 CASSSGGGATDTQYF TGTGCCAGCAGCTCGGGCGGGGGGGCAACAGATACGCAGTATTTT
TRBJ2-7 once TRBV7-9 NA CASSLLTGSYEQYF TGTGCCAGCAGCTTATTAACAGGCTCCTACGAGCAGTACTTC
TRBJ1-5 once TRBV7-6 NA CASSAETAPYSNQPQHF TGTGCCAGCAGCGCGGAGACAGCGCCCTATAGCAATCAGCCCCAGCATTTT
TRBJ1-1 NA TRBV30 NA CAWSGGNTEAFF TGTGCCTGGAGTGGAGGGAACACTGAAGCTTTCTTT
TRBJ1-2 NA TRBV10-3 TRBD1 CAIRRTGDNYGYTF TGTGCCATCAGAAGGACAGGGGACAACTATGGCTACACCTTC
TRBJ2-5 NA TRBV30 TRBD1 CAWDRQGAGETQYF TGTGCCTGGGACAGACAGGGGGCGGGAGAGACCCAGTACTTC
TRBJ1-1 NA TRBV9 NA CASSVDQGRTEAFF TGTGCCAGCAGCGTAGATCAGGGTAGGACTGAAGCTTTCTTT
TRBJ1-5 NA TRBV19 TRBD1 CASGGQGLGNQPQHF TGTGCCTCAGGGGGGCAGGGGCTGGGCAATCAGCCCCAGCATTTT
TRBJ1-2 NA TRBV24-1 NA CATSRTALYGYTF TGTGCCACCAGTAGAACAGCCCTCTATGGCTACACCTTC
TRBJ2-4 NA TRBV4-3 NA CASSQDSGNIQYF TGCGCCAGCAGCCAAGATAGCGGCAACATTCAGTACTTC
TRBJ1-5 NA TRBV7-2 NA CASSLASEYSNQPQHF TGTGCCAGCAGCTTAGCCTCAGAATATAGCAATCAGCCCCAGCATTTT
TRBJ2-3 NA TRBV6-5 TRBD2 CASSQGLAGGTQYF TGTGCCAGCAGTCAGGGACTAGCGGGGGGTACGCAGTATTTT
TRBJ2-3 NA TRBV5-5 NA CASSFQGRKDTQYF TGTGCCAGCAGCTTCCAGGGGCGGAAAGATACGCAGTATTTT
TRBJ1-2 NA TRBV7-2 NA CASSLRGNFGYTF TGTGCCAGCAGCTTACGAGGGAATTTCGGCTACACCTTC
TRBJ2-5 NA TRBV19 TRBD2 CASTGRLAGGPETQYF TGTGCCAGCACGGGTAGACTAGCGGGGGGGCCTGAGACCCAGTACTTC
TRBJ2-1 once TRBV7-7 NA CASSHTRGNEQFF TGTGCTAGCAGCCACACACGGGGAAATGAGCAGTTCTTC
TRBJ1-2 NA TRBV7-2 NA CASSLSRTENYGYTF TGTGCCAGCAGCTTATCCCGGACAGAGAACTATGGCTACACCTTC
TRBJ1-4 NA TRBV7-9 TRBD1 CASSQQGGNEKLFF TGTGCCAGCAGCCAACAGGGGGGCAATGAAAAACTGTTTTTT
TRBJ2-1 NA TRBV7-2 NA CASSKGPTPPAGHNEQFF TGTGCCAGCAGCAAGGGACCGACACCCCCTGCGGGACACAATGAGCAGTTCTTC
TRBJ2-3 NA TRBV4-1 NA CASSNYRQNTDTQYF TGCGCCAGCAGCAACTACCGACAGAACACAGATACGCAGTATTTT
TRBJ1-5 NA TRBV29-1 NA CSAGDNRNQPQHF TGCAGCGCTGGGGACAACAGGAATCAGCCCCAGCATTTT
TRBJ2-3 NA TRBV9 TRBD2 CASSARLAGGTTDTQYF TGTGCCAGCAGCGCCCGACTAGCGGGGGGTACGACAGATACGCAGTATTTT
TRBJ1-2 few TRBV2 NA CASTPRWDLAWYTF TGTGCCAGCACTCCCCGGTGGGACTTGGCGTGGTACACCTTC
TRBJ1-2 NA TRBV12-3/TRBV12-4 NA CASSLQRTIGYTF TGTGCCAGCAGTTTACAACGGACTATAGGCTACACCTTC
TRBJ2-1 NA TRBV5-1 NA CASSLEPGAEDEQFF TGCGCCAGCAGCTTGGAACCTGGAGCCGAGGATGAGCAGTTCTTC
TRBJ2-3 NA TRBV7-9 TRBD2 CASSFSGGAFEDTQYF TGTGCCAGCAGCTTTAGCGGGGGGGCCTTTGAAGATACGCAGTATTTT